The rows below give T cell receptor beta chains drawn from one sample of a study of Tregs in tolerant kidney transplant recipients. TCRdb keeps only in-frame clones here, not all; method: immunoSEQ multiplex PCR. The sample consists of approximately 60,000 clones, around 83% of them appearing once. Source material: CD4+ T cells from blood. These receptors all come from a human donor in good health. CDR3s include the opening cysteine and the closing phenylalanine or tryptophan. D genes are given only for firm matches. Rows give clone size only sometimes, using once, few, many, or a class for an expanded clone.

size: many; V: TRBV6-5; J: TRBJ1-4; D: -; CDR3: CASRYRKKLFF; DNA: TGTGCCAGCAGATATCGAAAAAAACTGTTTTTT
size: -; V: TRBV7-3; J: TRBJ1-1; D: -; CDR3: CASSDRGRTEAFF; DNA: TGTGCCAGCAGCGATCGGGGGAGAACTGAAGCTTTCTTT
size: -; V: TRBV2; J: TRBJ2-5; D: TRBD2; CDR3: CASSPPRGETQYF; DNA: TGTGCCAGCAGTCCGCCGCGGGGGGAGACCCAGTACTTC
size: -; V: TRBV4-1; J: TRBJ1-1; D: -; CDR3: CASSRGGIMNTEAFF; DNA: TGCGCCAGCAGCCGGGGGGGAATAATGAACACTGAAGCTTTCTTT
size: -; V: TRBV5-1; J: TRBJ2-6; D: -; CDR3: CASSLTGANVLTF; DNA: TGCGCCAGCAGCTTAACCGGGGCCAACGTCCTGACTTTC
size: -; V: TRBV7-9; J: TRBJ2-7; D: -; CDR3: CASSLRDEQYF; DNA: TGTGCCAGCAGCTTAAGAGACGAGCAGTACTTC
size: -; V: TRBV25-1; J: TRBJ2-1; D: TRBD2; CDR3: CASSEISGVNNEQFF; DNA: TGTGCCAGCAGTGAGATTAGCGGGGTCAACAATGAGCAGTTCTTC
size: -; V: TRBV6-6; J: TRBJ2-3; D: -; CDR3: CASSPRPDTQYF; DNA: TGTGCCAGCAGTCCCCGACCTGATACGCAGTATTTT
size: -; V: TRBV5-4; J: TRBJ2-1; D: -; CDR3: CASSVISSSYNEQFF; DNA: TGTGCCAGCAGCGTCATATCCAGCTCCTACAATGAGCAGTTCTTC
size: -; V: TRBV29-1; J: TRBJ2-7; D: TRBD2; CDR3: CSARLAGGNEQYF; DNA: TGCAGCGCCAGACTAGCGGGAGGGAACGAGCAGTACTTC
size: -; V: TRBV27; J: TRBJ1-2; D: -; CDR3: CASSLEGTGYGYTF; DNA: TGTGCCAGCAGTTTAGAAGGCACGGGCTATGGCTACACCTTC
size: -; V: TRBV7-3; J: TRBJ2-5; D: -; CDR3: CASSPTAGQETQYF; DNA: TGTGCCAGCAGCCCTACCGCCGGCCAAGAGACCCAGTACTTC
size: few; V: TRBV7-2; J: TRBJ1-2; D: -; CDR3: CASSSEILGGYTF; DNA: TGTGCCAGCAGCTCCGAGATTCTCGGGGGCTACACCTTC
size: -; V: TRBV7-2; J: TRBJ1-1; D: TRBD1; CDR3: CASSPRRGGWAFF; DNA: TGTGCCAGCAGCCCCCGGAGAGGGGGCTGGGCTTTCTTT
size: -; V: TRBV6-5; J: TRBJ2-7; D: TRBD1; CDR3: CASSYTRTGGWNEQYF; DNA: TGTGCCAGCAGTTACACCCGGACAGGGGGATGGAACGAGCAGTACTTC
size: -; V: TRBV2; J: TRBJ1-1; D: -; CDR3: CASLDGGPAIIPF; DNA: TGTGCCAGCCTAGACGGGGGGCCCGCGATCATCCCGTTT
size: -; V: TRBV11-2; J: TRBJ1-1; D: -; CDR3: CASSLRSQGSDTEAFF; DNA: TGTGCCAGCAGCTTACGGAGCCAGGGCAGTGACACTGAAGCTTTCTTT
size: -; V: TRBV21-1; J: TRBJ1-4; D: -; CDR3: CASSKGGQGAEKLFF; DNA: TGTGCCAGCAGCAAAGGGGGACAGGGCGCGGAAAAACTGTTTTTT
size: -; V: TRBV6-4; J: TRBJ1-2; D: -; CDR3: CASSDSPGVPYGYTF; DNA: TGTGCCAGCAGTGACTCTCCAGGGGTCCCCTATGGCTACACCTTC
size: -; V: TRBV11-2; J: TRBJ2-2; D: -; CDR3: CASTMNGELFF; DNA: TGTGCCAGCACCATGAACGGGGAGCTGTTTTTT
size: -; V: TRBV10-3; J: TRBJ2-1; D: TRBD1; CDR3: CAISTGGRDEQFF; DNA: TGTGCCATATCGACAGGGGGCAGGGATGAGCAGTTCTTC
size: -; V: TRBV7-2; J: TRBJ2-3; D: -; CDR3: CASRGPTDTQYF; DNA: TGTGCCAGCAGGGGTCCGACAGATACGCAGTATTTT
size: -; V: TRBV10-3; J: TRBJ2-1; D: TRBD2; CDR3: CAISEVGRVSYNEQFF; DNA: TGTGCCATCAGTGAAGTGGGGAGGGTATCCTACAATGAGCAGTTCTTC
size: once; V: TRBV4-3; J: TRBJ2-7; D: -; CDR3: CASSQDLGSSTYEQYF; DNA: TGCGCCAGCAGCCAAGATTTGGGAAGTTCCACCTACGAGCAGTACTTC
size: once; V: TRBV4-1; J: TRBJ2-2; D: -; CDR3: CASSRTLRELFF; DNA: TGCGCCAGCAGCCGGACTTTGCGGGAGCTGTTTTTT
size: few; V: TRBV7-9; J: TRBJ2-1; D: TRBD2; CDR3: CASSFGTSGAFYNEQFF; DNA: TGTGCCAGCAGCTTCGGGACTAGCGGGGCCTTCTACAATGAGCAGTTCTTC
size: -; V: TRBV6-5; J: TRBJ2-7; D: TRBD2; CDR3: CASSYVTSGRHYEQYF; DNA: TGTGCCAGCAGTTACGTGACTAGCGGGAGGCATTACGAGCAGTACTTC
size: few; V: TRBV7-2; J: TRBJ1-2; D: TRBD1; CDR3: CASSRDRIYGYTF; DNA: TGTGCCAGCAGCCGGGACAGGATCTATGGCTACACCTTC
size: -; V: TRBV11-2; J: TRBJ1-2; D: TRBD1; CDR3: CASRKFRDSFSPNSYGYTF; DNA: TGTGCCAGCCGCAAATTCCGGGACAGCTTTTCTCCTAATTCCTATGGCTACACCTTC
size: -; V: TRBV5-1; J: TRBJ1-6; D: -; CDR3: CASSYSPGQESSPLHF; DNA: TGCGCCAGCAGCTATAGTCCGGGACAAGAGTCTTCACCCCTCCACTTT
size: -; V: TRBV19; J: TRBJ1-2; D: TRBD1; CDR3: CASTLLGQTGGNYGYTF; DNA: TGTGCCAGTACCTTACTCGGACAGACAGGGGGGAACTATGGCTACACCTTC
size: once; V: TRBV19; J: TRBJ1-3; D: TRBD1; CDR3: CASSPQGADTIYF; DNA: TGTGCCAGTAGTCCCCAGGGGGCAGACACCATATATTTT
size: -; V: TRBV2; J: TRBJ1-1; D: -; CDR3: CASSAGVMNTEAFF; DNA: TGTGCCAGCAGTGCAGGAGTTATGAACACTGAAGCTTTCTTT
size: medium-sized; V: TRBV9; J: TRBJ2-3; D: -; CDR3: CASSAYGGGADTQYF; DNA: TGTGCCAGCAGCGCGTACGGTGGTGGGGCAGATACGCAGTATTTT
size: -; V: TRBV4-1; J: TRBJ2-7; D: -; CDR3: CASSQLGRIGEQYF; DNA: TGCGCCAGCAGCCAACTGGGACGGATAGGCGAGCAGTACTTC
size: -; V: TRBV11-3; J: TRBJ2-1; D: TRBD2; CDR3: CASSLDLALAGPSYNEQFF; DNA: TGTGCCAGCAGCTTAGATCTGGCGCTAGCGGGACCCTCCTACAATGAGCAGTTCTTC
size: -; V: TRBV5-5; J: TRBJ1-2; D: -; CDR3: CASSLAAEGYTF; DNA: TGTGCCAGCAGCTTGGCGGCAGAGGGCTACACCTTC
size: -; V: TRBV6-5; J: TRBJ1-2; D: -; CDR3: CASSYGWGNYGYTF; DNA: TGTGCCAGCAGTTACGGATGGGGGAACTATGGCTACACCTTC
size: -; V: TRBV10-3; J: TRBJ2-3; D: TRBD2; CDR3: CAISLGGLPADTQYF; DNA: TGTGCCATCAGCCTCGGGGGGTTACCAGCAGATACGCAGTATTTT
size: -; V: TRBV4-3; J: TRBJ1-3; D: -; CDR3: CASSQGSHGVAWGNTIYF; DNA: TGCGCCAGCAGCCAGGGGAGTCATGGGGTTGCTTGGGGAAACACCATATATTTT
size: -; V: TRBV19; J: TRBJ2-1; D: -; CDR3: CASSAQGGQFF; DNA: TGTGCCAGTAGTGCGCAGGGAGGACAGTTCTTC
size: -; V: TRBV6-1; J: TRBJ2-7; D: -; CDR3: CASSDRYSYEQYF; DNA: TGTGCCAGCAGTGACAGGTACTCCTACGAGCAGTACTTC
size: -; V: TRBV11-2; J: TRBJ2-2; D: -; CDR3: CASSLDLFGGAGELFF; DNA: TGTGCCAGCAGCTTAGATTTATTCGGGGGAGCCGGGGAGCTGTTTTTT
size: -; V: TRBV7-6; J: TRBJ2-3; D: TRBD2; CDR3: CASSPYVQRGGTDTQYF; DNA: TGTGCCAGCAGCCCGTATGTCCAGCGGGGGGGCACAGATACGCAGTATTTT
size: -; V: TRBV21-1; J: TRBJ2-7; D: -; CDR3: CATPGFFSFYEQYF; DNA: TGTGCCACTCCGGGATTTTTTTCGTTTTACGAGCAGTACTTC
size: -; V: TRBV18; J: TRBJ2-1; D: TRBD1; CDR3: CASSPDRGWDNEQFF; DNA: TGTGCCAGCTCACCCGACAGGGGGTGGGACAATGAGCAGTTCTTC
size: -; V: TRBV4-1; J: TRBJ1-2; D: -; CDR3: CASSPGDAYGYTF; DNA: TGCGCCAGCAGCCCCGGGGACGCTTATGGCTACACCTTC
size: once; V: TRBV9; J: TRBJ2-1; D: TRBD2; CDR3: CASSASGRDEQFF; DNA: TGTGCCAGCAGCGCTAGCGGGAGGGATGAGCAGTTCTTC
size: -; V: TRBV4-2; J: TRBJ1-2; D: -; CDR3: CASSQDHEGYGYTF; DNA: TGTGCCAGCAGCCAAGATCATGAGGGATATGGCTACACCTTC
size: -; V: TRBV19; J: TRBJ1-5; D: -; CDR3: CASSILSQPQHF; DNA: TGTGCCAGTAGTATACTGAGTCAGCCCCAGCATTTT
size: -; V: TRBV6-4; J: TRBJ1-5; D: -; CDR3: CASPSGIGTQHF; DNA: TGTGCCAGCCCCTCCGGGATAGGGACCCAGCATTTT
size: -; V: TRBV19; J: TRBJ2-7; D: -; CDR3: CASSLRPGDGEQYF; DNA: TGTGCCAGTAGTCTCCGCCCCGGAGACGGCGAGCAGTACTTC
size: -; V: TRBV5-4; J: TRBJ1-1; D: TRBD1; CDR3: CASSDIQGGTEAFF; DNA: TGTGCCAGCAGCGATATACAGGGGGGGACTGAAGCTTTCTTT
size: few; V: TRBV9; J: TRBJ1-2; D: TRBD1; CDR3: CASSPGQGLDGYTF; DNA: TGTGCCAGCAGCCCGGGACAGGGGCTGGACGGCTACACCTTC
size: -; V: TRBV27; J: TRBJ2-7; D: TRBD1; CDR3: CASSTTGQGNHEQYF; DNA: TGTGCCAGCAGTACTACGGGACAGGGTAACCACGAGCAGTACTTC
size: -; V: TRBV23-1; J: TRBJ1-1; D: TRBD1; CDR3: CASRRTGGFGAFF; DNA: TGCGCCAGCAGGAGGACAGGGGGCTTCGGGGCTTTCTTT